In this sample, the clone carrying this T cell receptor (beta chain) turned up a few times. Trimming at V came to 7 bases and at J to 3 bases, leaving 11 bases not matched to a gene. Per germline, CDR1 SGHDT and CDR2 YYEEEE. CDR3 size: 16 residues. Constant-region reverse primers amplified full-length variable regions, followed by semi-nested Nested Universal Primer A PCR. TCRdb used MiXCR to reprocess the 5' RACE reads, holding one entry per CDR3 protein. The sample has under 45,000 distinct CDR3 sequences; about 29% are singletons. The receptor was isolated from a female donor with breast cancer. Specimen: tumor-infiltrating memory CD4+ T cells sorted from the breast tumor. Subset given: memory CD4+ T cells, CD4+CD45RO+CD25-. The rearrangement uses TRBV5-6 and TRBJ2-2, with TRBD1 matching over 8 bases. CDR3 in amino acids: CASRTGGPFHTGELFF. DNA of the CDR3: TGTGCCAGCCGTACAGGGGGACCTTTCCACACCGGGGAGCTGTTTTTT.